This TCR beta chain comes out of a study of T cells after yellow fever vaccination. Study overall: Libraries from low-cell-number fractions were prepared with the SMART-Seq v4 Ultra Low Input RNA kit.

This clonotype was observed at least ten times. As yet, its antigen is unknown. Researchers made TCR cDNA using 5'RACE template switching, and this step added a universal primer site and UMIs. TCRdb independently ran MiXCR on the 5' RACE reads; one entry per CDR3 protein. In the table there are more than 450,000 distinct CDR3 sequences, around a fifth of which are singletons. General study results and limits: Only a small proportion of the clonotypes turned up in both the CD4 and the CD8 compartments, likely arising from convergent recombination.

CDR1 and CDR2 from the germline V gene are SGHVS and FQNEAQ. V lost 5 bases and J 1 base, leaving 10 bases between the germline ends. The CDR3 length is 14 residues. The clonotype was recovered from a man between 18 and 35 years old who received the YFV17D yellow fever vaccine. Sequenced here: PBMCs, sampled about 21 days after the first yellow fever vaccination. The chain couples TRBV7-8 to TRBJ2-3; D gene uncertain. The CDR3 reads CASSPGGRTDTQYF. The CDR3 region has the DNA TGTGCCAGCAGCCCCGGTGGACGCACAGATACGCAGTATTTT. The whole variable domain, remainder taken from reference TRBV7-8 and TRBJ2-3, is GAGVSQSPRYKVAKRGQDVALRCDPISGHVSLFWYQQALGQGPEFLTYFQNEAQLDKSGLPSDRFFAERPEGSVSTLKIQRTQQEDSAVYLCASSPGGRTDTQYFGPGTRLTVL.